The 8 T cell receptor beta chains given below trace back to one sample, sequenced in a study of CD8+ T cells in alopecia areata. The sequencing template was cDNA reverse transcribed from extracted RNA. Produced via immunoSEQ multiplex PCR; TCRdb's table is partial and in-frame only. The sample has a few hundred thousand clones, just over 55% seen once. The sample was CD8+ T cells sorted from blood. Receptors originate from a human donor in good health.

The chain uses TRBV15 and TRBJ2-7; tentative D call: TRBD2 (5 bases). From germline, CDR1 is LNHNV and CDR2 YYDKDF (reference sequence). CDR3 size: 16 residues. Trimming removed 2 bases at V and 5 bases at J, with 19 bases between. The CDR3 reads CATSRPLGWRTHEQYF. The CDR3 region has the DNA TGTGCCACCAGCAGACCTCTCGGCTGGAGGACCCACGAGCAGTACTTC.

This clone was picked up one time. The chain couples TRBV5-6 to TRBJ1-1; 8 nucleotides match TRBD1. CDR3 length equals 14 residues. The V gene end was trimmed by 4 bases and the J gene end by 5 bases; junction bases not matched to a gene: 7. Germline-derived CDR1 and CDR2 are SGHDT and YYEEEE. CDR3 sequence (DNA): TGTGCCAGCAGCCCAAGACAGGGGTGGACTGAAGCTTTCTTT. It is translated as CASSPRQGWTEAFF.

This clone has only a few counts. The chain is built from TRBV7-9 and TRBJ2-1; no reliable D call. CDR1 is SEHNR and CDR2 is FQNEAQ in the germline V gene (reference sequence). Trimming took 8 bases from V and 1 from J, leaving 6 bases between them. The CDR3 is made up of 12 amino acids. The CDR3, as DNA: TGTGCCAGCGGAAGATCCTACAATGAGCAGTTCTTC. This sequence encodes CASGRSYNEQFF.

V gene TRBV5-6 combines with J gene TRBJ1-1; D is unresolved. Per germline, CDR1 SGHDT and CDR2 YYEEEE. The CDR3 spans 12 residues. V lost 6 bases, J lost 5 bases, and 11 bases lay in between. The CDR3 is CASNIGWTEAFF. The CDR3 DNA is TGTGCCAGCAACATCGGGTGGACTGAAGCTTTCTTT.

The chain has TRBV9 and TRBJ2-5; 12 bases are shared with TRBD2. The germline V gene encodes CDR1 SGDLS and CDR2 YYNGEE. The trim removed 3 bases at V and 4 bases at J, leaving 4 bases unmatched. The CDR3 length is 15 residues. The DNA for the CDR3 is TGTGCCAGCAGCGAGACTAGCGGGGGACCAGAGACCCAGTACTTC. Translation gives CASSETSGGPETQYF.

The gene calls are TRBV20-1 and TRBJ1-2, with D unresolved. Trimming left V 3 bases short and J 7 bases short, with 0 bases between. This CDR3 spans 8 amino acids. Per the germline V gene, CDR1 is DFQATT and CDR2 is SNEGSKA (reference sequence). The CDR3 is CSASGYTF. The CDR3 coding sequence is TGCAGTGCTAGTGGCTACACCTTC.

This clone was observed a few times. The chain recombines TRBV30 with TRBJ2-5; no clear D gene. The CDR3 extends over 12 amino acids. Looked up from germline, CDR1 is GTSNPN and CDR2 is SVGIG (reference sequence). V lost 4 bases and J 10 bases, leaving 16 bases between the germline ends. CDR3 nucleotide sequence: TGTGCCTGGAAGGATGAAAGTCCGGACCAGTACTTC. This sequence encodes CAWKDESPDQYF.

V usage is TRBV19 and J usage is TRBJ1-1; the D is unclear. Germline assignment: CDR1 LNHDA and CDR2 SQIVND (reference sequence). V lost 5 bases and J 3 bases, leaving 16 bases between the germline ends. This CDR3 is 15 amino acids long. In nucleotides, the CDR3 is TGTGCCAGTAGTTACTCGTCCAGCCCTTACACTGAAGCTTTCTTT. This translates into CASSYSSSPYTEAFF.